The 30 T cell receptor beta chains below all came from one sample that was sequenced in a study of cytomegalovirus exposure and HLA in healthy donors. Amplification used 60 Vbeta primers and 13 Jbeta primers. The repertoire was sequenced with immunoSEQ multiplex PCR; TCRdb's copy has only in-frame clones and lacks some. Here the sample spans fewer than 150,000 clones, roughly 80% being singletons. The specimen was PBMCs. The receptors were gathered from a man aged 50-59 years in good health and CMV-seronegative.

The CDR3 DNA sequence: TGTGCCAGCAGCTTAGGAAACAGTGATACGCAGTATTTT. Its translation is CASSLGNSDTQYF. This sequence joins TRBV7-9 and TRBJ2-3; no clear D. With 1 base removed from V and 6 bases from J, the gap between germline ends came to 8 bases. CDR3 length: 13 amino acids. CDR1 SEHNR and CDR2 FQNEAQ come from the germline V gene (reference sequence).

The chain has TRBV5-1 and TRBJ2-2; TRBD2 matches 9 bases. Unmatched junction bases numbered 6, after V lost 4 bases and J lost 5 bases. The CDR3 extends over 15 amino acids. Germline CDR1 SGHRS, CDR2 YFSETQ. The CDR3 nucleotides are TGCGCCAGCAGCCGTAGCGGGAGAGATACCGGGGAGCTGTTTTTT. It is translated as CASSRSGRDTGELFF.

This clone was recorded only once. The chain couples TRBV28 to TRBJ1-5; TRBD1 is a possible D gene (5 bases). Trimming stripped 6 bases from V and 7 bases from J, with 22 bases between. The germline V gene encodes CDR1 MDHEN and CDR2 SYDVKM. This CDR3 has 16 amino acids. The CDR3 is CASRDSYRGNGQPQHF. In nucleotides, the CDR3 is TGTGCCAGCAGGGACTCGTATCGGGGGAATGGGCAGCCCCAGCATTTT.

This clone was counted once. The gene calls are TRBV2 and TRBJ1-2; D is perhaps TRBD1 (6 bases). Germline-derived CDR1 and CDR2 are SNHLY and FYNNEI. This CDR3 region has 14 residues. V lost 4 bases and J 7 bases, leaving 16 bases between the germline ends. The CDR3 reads CASSGHREGSGYTF. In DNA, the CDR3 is TGTGCCAGCAGTGGTCACAGGGAAGGTTCTGGCTACACCTTC.

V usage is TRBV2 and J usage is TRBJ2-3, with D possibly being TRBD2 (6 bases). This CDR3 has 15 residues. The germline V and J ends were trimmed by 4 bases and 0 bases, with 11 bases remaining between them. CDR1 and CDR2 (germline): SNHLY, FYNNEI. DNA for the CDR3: TGTGCCAGCAGTGGGACTATTAGAAGCACAGATACGCAGTATTTT. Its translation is CASSGTIRSTDTQYF.

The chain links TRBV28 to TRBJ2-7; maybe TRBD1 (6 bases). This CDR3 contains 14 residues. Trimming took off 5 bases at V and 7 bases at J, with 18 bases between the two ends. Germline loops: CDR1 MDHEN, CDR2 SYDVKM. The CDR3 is CASSPTGTYREQYF. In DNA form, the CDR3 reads TGTGCCAGCAGTCCCACAGGGACCTATCGGGAGCAGTACTTC.

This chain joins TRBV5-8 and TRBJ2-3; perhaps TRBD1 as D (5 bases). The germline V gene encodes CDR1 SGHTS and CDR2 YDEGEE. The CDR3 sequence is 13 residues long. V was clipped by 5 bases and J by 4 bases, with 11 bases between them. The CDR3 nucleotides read TGTGCCAGCAGAGGCAGGGTACCAGATACGCAGTATTTT. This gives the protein CASRGRVPDTQYF.

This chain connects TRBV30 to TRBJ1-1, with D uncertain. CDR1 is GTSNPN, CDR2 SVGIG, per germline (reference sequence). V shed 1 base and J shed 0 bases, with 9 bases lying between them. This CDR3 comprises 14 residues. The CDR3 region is CAWSGGSMNTEAFF. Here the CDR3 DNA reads TGTGCCTGGAGTGGCGGGAGCATGAACACTGAAGCTTTCTTT.

CDR3 sequence (DNA): TGTGCCAGCAGTTTATCGGGCGGGCTGCTTGGCACAGATACGCAGTATTTT. It is translated as CASSLSGGLLGTDTQYF. The chain is built from TRBV28 and TRBJ2-3; perhaps TRBD2 as D (5 bases). Germline CDR1 and CDR2: MDHEN and SYDVKM. V was trimmed by 1 base and J by 1 base, leaving 15 bases between them. This CDR3 spans 17 amino acids.

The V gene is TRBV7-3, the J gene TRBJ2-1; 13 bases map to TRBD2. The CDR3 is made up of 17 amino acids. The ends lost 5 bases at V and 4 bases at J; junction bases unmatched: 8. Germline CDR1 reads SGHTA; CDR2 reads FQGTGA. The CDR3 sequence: CASSEGGLAGRYNEQFF. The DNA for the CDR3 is TGTGCCAGCAGCGAAGGGGGACTAGCGGGAAGATACAATGAGCAGTTCTTC.

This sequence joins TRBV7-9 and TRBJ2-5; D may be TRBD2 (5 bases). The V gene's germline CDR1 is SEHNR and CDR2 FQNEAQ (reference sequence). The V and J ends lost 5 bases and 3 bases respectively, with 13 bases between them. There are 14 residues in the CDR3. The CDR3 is CASSDKRGKETQYF. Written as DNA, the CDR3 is TGTGCCAGCAGCGACAAAAGAGGGAAAGAGACCCAGTACTTC.

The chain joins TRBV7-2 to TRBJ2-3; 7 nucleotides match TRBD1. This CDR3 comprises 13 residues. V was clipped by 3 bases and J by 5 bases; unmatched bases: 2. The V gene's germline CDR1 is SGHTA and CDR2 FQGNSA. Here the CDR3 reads CASSLHRGDTQYF. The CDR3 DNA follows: TGTGCCAGCAGCTTGCACAGGGGAGATACGCAGTATTTT.

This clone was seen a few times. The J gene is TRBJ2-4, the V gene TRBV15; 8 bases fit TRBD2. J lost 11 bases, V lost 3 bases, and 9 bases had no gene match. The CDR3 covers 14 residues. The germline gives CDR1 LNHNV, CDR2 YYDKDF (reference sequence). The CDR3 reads CATSSQREFGVQYF. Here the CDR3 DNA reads TGTGCCACCAGCAGCCAGCGGGAGTTCGGAGTTCAGTACTTC.

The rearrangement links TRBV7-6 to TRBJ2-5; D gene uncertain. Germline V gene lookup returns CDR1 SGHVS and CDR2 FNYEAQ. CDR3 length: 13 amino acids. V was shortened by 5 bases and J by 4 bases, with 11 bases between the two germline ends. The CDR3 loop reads CASSPSRSETQYF. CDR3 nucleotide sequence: TGTGCCAGCAGCCCAAGCAGGTCAGAGACCCAGTACTTC.

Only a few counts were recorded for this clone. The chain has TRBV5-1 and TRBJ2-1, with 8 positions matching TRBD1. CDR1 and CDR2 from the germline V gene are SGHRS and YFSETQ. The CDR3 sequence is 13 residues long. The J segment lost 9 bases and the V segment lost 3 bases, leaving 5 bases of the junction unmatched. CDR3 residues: CASSWDRYTEQFF. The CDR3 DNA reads TGCGCCAGCAGCTGGGACAGGTATACTGAGCAGTTCTTC.

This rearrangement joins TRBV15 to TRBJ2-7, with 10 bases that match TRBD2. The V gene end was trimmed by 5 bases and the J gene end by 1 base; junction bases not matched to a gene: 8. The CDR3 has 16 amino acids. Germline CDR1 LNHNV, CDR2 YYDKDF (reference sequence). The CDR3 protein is CATSPLWTSGSYEQYF. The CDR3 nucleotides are TGTGCCACCAGCCCCCTTTGGACTAGCGGTTCCTACGAGCAGTACTTC.

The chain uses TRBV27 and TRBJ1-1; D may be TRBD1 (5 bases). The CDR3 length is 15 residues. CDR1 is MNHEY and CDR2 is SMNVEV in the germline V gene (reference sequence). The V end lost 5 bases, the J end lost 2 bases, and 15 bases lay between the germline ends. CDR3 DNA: TGTGCCAGCAGTCTCTCAGGGTTCCTTAACACTGAAGCTTTCTTT. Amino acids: CASSLSGFLNTEAFF.

In nucleotides, the CDR3 is TGTGCCAGCAGTTCATCAGGGGGTGCCGTAACCCACGAGCAGTACTTC. Encoded protein: CASSSSGGAVTHEQYF. The chain carries TRBV28 and TRBJ2-7; TRBD1 matches at 7 bases. The CDR3 sequence is 16 residues long. Germline V gene lookup returns CDR1 MDHEN and CDR2 SYDVKM. V shed 4 bases, J shed 5 bases, and the junction held 14 bases outside the gene matches.

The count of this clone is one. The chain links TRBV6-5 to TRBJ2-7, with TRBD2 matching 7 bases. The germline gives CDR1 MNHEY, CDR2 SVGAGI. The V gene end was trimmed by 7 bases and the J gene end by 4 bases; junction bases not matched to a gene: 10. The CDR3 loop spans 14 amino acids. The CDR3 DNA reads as TGTGCCAGCACTTCGGGAGGTGCCGCTTACGAGCAGTACTTC. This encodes CASTSGGAAYEQYF.

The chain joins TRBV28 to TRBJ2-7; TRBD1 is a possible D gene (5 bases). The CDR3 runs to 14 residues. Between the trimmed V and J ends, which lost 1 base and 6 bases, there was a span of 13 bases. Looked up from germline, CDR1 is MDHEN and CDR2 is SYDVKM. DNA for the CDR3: TGTGCCAGCAGTTTATCCTTAGGGGTCGGCGAGCAGTACTTC. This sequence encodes CASSLSLGVGEQYF.

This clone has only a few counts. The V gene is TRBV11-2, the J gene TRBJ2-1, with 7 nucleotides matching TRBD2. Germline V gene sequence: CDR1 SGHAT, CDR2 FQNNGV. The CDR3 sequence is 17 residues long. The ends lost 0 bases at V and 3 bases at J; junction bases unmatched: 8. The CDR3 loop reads CASSLDGAGAIYNEQFF. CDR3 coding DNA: TGTGCCAGCAGCTTAGATGGGGCGGGAGCAATCTACAATGAGCAGTTCTTC.

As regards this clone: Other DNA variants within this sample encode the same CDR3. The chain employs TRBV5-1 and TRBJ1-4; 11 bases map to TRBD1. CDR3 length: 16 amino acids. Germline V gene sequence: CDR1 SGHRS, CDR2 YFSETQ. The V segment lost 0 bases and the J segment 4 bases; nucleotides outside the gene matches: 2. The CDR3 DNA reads TGCGCCAGCAGCTTGGCCGGGACAGGGGGTAATGAAAAACTGTTTTTT. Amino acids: CASSLAGTGGNEKLFF.

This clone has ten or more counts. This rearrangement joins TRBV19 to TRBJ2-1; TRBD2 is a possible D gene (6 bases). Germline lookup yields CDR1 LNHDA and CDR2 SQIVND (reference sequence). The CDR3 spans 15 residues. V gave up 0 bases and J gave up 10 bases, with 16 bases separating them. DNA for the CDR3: TGTGCCAGTAGTATAGAACTAGCTAGGAATTACGAGCAGTTCTTC. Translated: CASSIELARNYEQFF.

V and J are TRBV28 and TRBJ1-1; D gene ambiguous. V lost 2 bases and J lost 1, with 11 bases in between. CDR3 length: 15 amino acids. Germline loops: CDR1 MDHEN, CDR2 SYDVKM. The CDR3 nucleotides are TGTGCCAGCAGTTTACGGGAAACGGGGAACACTGAAGCTTTCTTT. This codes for CASSLRETGNTEAFF. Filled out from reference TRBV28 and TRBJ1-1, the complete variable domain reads DVKVTQSSRYLVKRTGEKVFLECVQDMDHENMFWYRQDPGLGLRLIYFSYDVKMKEKGDIPEGYSVSREKKERFSLILESASTNQTSMYLCASSLRETGNTEAFFGQGTRLTVV.

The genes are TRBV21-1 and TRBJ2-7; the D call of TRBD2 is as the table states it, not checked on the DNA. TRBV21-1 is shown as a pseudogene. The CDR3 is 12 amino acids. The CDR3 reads CASSKSYYEQYF. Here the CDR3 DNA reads TGTGCCAGCAGCAAATCTTACTACGAGCAGTACTTC.

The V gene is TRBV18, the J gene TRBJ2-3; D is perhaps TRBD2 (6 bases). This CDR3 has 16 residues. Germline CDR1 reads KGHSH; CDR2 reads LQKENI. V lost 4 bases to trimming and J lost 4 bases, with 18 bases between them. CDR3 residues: CASSRTGLSTADTQYF. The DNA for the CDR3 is TGTGCCAGCTCACGAACGGGACTCTCGACCGCAGATACGCAGTATTTT.

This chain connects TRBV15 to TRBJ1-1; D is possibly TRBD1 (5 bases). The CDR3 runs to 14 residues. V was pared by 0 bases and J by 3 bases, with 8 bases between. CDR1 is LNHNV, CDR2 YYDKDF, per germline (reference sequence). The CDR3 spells CATSRDTRDTEAFF. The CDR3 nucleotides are TGTGCCACCAGCAGAGATACCAGGGACACTGAAGCTTTCTTT.

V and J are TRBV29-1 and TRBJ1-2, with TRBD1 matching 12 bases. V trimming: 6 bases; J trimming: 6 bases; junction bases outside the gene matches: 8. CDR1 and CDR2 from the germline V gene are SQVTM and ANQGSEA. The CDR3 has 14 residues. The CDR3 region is CSVFQGTGGHGYTF. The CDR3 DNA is TGCAGCGTCTTCCAGGGGACAGGGGGCCATGGCTACACCTTC.

CDR3 amino acids: CASSLDGAGLAGGDEQFF. CDR3 nucleotide sequence: TGTGCCAGCAGCTTAGATGGCGCCGGACTAGCGGGAGGAGATGAGCAGTTCTTC. This chain uses TRBV11-2 with TRBJ2-1; 14 bases match TRBD2. Germline V gives CDR1 SGHAT, CDR2 FQNNGV. The ends lost 0 bases at V and 8 bases at J; junction bases unmatched: 9. The CDR3 covers 18 residues.

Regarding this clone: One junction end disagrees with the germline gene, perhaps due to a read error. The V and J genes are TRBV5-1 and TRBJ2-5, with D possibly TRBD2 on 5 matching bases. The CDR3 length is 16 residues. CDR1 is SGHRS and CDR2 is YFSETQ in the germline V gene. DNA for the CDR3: TGCGCCAGCAGCTGGTCGGGGAGCACCGTTCGAGAGACCCGGTACTTC. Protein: CASSWSGSTVRETRYF.